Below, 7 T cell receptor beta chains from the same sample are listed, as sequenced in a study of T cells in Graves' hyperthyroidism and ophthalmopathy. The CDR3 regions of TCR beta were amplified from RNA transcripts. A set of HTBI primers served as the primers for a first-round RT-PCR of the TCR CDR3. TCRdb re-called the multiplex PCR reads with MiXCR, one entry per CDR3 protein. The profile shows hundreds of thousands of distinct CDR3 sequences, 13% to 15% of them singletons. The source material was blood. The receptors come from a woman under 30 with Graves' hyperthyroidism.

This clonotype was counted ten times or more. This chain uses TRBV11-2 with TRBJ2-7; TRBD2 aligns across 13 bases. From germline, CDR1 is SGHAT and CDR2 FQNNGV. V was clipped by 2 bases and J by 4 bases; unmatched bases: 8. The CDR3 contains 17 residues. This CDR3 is CASSLTPGLAGVYEQYF. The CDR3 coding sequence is TGTGCCAGCAGCTTAACCCCAGGACTAGCGGGAGTTTACGAGCAGTACTTC.

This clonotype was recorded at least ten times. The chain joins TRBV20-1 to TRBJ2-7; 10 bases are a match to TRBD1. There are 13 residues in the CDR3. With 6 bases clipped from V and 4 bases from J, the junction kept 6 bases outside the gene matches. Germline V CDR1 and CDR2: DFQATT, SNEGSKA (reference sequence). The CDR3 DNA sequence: TGCAGTGCCCAGACAGGGGGCAATTACGAGCAGTACTTC. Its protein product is CSAQTGGNYEQYF.

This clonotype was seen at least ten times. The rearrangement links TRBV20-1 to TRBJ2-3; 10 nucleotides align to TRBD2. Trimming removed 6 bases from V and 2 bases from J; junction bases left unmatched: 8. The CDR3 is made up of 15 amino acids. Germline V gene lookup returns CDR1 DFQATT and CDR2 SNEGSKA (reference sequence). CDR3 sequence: CSAPGGLANTDTQYF. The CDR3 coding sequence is TGCAGTGCCCCGGGGGGACTAGCGAACACAGATACGCAGTATTTT.

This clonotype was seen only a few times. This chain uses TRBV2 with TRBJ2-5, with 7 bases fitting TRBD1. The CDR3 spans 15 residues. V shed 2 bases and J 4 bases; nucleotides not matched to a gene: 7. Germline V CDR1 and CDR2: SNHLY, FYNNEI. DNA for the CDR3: TGTGCCAGCAGTGAAAAGATTGCAGGGGGAGAGACCCAGTACTTC. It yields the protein CASSEKIAGGETQYF.

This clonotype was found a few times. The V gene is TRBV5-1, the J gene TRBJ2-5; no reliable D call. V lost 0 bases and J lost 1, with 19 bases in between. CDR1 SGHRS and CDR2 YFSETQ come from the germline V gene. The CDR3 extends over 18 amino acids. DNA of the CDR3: TGCGCCAGCAGCTTGGATGGCGCCGGAGTGGTCTTCCAAGAGACCCAGTACTTC. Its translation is CASSLDGAGVVFQETQYF.

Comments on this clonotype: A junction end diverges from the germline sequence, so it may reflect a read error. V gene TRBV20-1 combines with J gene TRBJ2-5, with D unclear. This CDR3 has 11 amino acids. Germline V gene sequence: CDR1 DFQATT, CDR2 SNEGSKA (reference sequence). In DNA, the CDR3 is TGCAGCCGGGTTGGCCAAGGGACCCAGTACTTC. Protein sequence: CSRVGQGTQYF.

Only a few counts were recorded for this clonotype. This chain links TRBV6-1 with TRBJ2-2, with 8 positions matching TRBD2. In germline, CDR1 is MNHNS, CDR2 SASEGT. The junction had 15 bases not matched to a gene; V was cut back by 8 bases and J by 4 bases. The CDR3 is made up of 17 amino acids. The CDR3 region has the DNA TGTGCCAGCCAGCAGTGGGGGGTCGGGAGGGCCACCGGGGAGCTGTTTTTT. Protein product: CASQQWGVGRATGELFF.